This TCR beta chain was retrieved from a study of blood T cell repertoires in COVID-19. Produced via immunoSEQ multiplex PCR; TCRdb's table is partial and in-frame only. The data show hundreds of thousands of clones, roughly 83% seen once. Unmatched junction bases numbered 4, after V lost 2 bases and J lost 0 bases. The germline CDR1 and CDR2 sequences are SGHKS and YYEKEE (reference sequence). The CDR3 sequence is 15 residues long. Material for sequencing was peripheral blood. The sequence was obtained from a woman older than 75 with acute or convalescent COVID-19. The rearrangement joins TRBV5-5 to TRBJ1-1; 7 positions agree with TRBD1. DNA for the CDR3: TGTGCCAGCAGCTTTAGGGGACAGATGAACACTGAAGCTTTCTTT. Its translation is CASSFRGQMNTEAFF.